This T cell receptor (beta chain) emerged from a study of blood T cell repertoires in COVID-19. In the study overall: Samples representing acute and convalescent COVID-19 were sourced from the United States, Italy and Spain. T cells, B-cell-depleted T cells, or PBMCs supplied cDNA or gDNA.

The CDR3 totals 18 residues. The V and J ends lost 4 bases and 0 bases respectively, with 17 bases between them. Germline V gene data show CDR1 as SGHTS and CDR2 as YDEGEE. Repertoires were generated with immunoSEQ multiplex PCR, while TCRdb's copy carries only in-frame clones and drops some. The top ten hold 8.9% of the sample, which has about 320,000 clones, roughly 87% seen once. The chain employs TRBV5-8 and TRBJ1-6; maybe TRBD1 (5 bases). This sequence was found in a woman younger than 30 who had recovered from COVID-19. The sample was PBMCs or T cells enriched from blood (not recorded which). CDR3 nucleotide sequence: TGTGCCAGCAGCCCGTTTAGGGACGGGAGCTCCTATAATTCACCCCTCCACTTT. Translated, it gives CASSPFRDGSSYNSPLHF.